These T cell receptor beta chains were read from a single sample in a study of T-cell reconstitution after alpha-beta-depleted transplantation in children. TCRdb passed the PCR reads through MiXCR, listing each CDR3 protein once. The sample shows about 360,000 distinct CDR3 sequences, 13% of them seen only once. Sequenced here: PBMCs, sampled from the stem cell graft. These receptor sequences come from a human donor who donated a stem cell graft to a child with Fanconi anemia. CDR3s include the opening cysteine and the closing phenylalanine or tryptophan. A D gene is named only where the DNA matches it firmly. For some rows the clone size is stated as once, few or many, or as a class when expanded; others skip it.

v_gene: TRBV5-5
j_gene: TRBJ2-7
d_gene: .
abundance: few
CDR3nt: TGTGCCAGCAGCTTGGATGGCGGGGGCACCTACGAGCAGTACTTC
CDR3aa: CASSLDGGGTYEQYF

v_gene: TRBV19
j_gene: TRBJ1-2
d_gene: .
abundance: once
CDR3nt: TGTGCCAGTAGTATCGGGCACAGCTTCTATGGCTACACCTTC
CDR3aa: CASSIGHSFYGYTF

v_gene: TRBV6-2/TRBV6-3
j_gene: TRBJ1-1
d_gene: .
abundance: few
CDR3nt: TGTGCCAGCAGTCGGGGACGGGGACTGAACACTGAAGCTTTCTTT
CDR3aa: CASSRGRGLNTEAFF

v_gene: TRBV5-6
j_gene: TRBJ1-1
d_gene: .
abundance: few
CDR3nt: TGTGCCAGCAGCAGATCGGGGGAGAACACTGAAGCTTTCTTT
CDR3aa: CASSRSGENTEAFF

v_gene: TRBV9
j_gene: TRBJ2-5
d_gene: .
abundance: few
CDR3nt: TGTGCCAGCAGCGTAGAACCCACAGGGACCCAGTACTTC
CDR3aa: CASSVEPTGTQYF

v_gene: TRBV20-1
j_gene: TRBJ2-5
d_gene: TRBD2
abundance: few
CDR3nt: TGCAGTGCTCCCCAGAGACTAGCGGGGGTGGAGACCCAGTACTTC
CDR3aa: CSAPQRLAGVETQYF

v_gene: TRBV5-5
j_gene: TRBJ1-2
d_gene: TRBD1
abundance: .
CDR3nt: TGTGCCAGCAGCCGAGGGGGCGCCTATGGCTACACCTTC
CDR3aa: CASSRGGAYGYTF

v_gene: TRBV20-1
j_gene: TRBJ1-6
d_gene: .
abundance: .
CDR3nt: TGCAGTGCTAGAGATAGGGGGACCGGGGGTAATTCACCCCTCCACTTT
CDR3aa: CSARDRGTGGNSPLHF

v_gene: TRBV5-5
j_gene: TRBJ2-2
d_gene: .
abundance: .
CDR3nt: TGTGCCAGCTCCCGCGGGGACACTAACACCGGGGAGCTGTTTTTT
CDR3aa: CASSRGDTNTGELFF

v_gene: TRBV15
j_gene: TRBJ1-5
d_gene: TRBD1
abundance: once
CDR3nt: TGTGCCACCGAGACAGGGGAGGCGCCCAATCAGCCCCAGCATTTT
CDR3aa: CATETGEAPNQPQHF

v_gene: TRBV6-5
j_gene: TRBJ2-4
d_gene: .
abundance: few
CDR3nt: TGTGCCAGCAGTTACCCCTCGGAAGGTGCCATTCAGTACTTC
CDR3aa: CASSYPSEGAIQYF

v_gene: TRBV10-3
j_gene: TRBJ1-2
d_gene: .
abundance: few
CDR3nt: TGTGCCATCACCCAGTCCGGGGGGGAGAGTGGCTATGGCTACACCTTC
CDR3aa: CAITQSGGESGYGYTF

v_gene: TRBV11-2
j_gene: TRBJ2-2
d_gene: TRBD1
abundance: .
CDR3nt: TGTGCCAGCAGCGTGGACAGGGCGCACGGGGAGCTGTTTTTT
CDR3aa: CASSVDRAHGELFF

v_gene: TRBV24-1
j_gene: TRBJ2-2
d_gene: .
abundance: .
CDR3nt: TGTGCCACCAGTGCCCCTGGCGGGGCGAACACCGGGGAGCTGTTTTTT
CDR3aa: CATSAPGGANTGELFF

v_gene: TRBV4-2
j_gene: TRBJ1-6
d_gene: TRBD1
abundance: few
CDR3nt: TGTGCCAGCAGCCAAGCACAGGGGCACGGAAATTCACCCCTCCACTTT
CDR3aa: CASSQAQGHGNSPLHF

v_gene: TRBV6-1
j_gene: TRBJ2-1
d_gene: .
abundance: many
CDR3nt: TGTGCCAGCAGTGAAGGAGGAGGTGATGATGAGCAGTTCTTC
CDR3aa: CASSEGGGDDEQFF

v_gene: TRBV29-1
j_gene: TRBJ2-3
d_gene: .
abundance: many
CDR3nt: TGCAGCGTTGAAGATCAAAGGGTAACGCAGTATTTT
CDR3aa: CSVEDQRVTQYF

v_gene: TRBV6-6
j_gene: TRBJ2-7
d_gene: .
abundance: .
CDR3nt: TGTGCCAGCAGTTACCCGGGGGAAGGCGAGCAGTACTTC
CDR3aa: CASSYPGEGEQYF

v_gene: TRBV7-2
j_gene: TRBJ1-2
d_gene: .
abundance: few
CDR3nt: TGTGCCAGCAGCTTTGGCCACTATGGCTACACCTTC
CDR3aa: CASSFGHYGYTF

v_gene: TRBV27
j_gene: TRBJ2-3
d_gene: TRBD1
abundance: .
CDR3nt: TGTGCCAGCAATCCAAGACAGGGATGGCCAGATACGCAGTATTTT
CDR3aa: CASNPRQGWPDTQYF

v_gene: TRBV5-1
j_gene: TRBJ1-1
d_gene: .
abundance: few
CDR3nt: TGCGCCAGCAGCTTGGATGGCTATTCCACTGAAGCTTTCTTT
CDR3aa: CASSLDGYSTEAFF

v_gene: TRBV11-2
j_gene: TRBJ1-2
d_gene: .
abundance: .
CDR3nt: TGTGCCAGCAGCTTAGACCGGGACATTTCGTTTGGCTACACCTTC
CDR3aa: CASSLDRDISFGYTF

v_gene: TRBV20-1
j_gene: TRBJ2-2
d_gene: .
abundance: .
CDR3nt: TGCAGTGCCCCCATGCGGGGGAACACCGGGGAGCTGTTTTTT
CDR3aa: CSAPMRGNTGELFF

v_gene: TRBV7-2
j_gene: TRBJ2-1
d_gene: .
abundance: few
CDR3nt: TGTGCCAGCACCGTCGGGACTCCAGGGGATTATGAGCAGTTCTTC
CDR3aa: CASTVGTPGDYEQFF

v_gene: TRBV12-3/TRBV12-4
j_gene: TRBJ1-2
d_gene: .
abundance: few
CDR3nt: TGTGCCAGCAGTTTAGAGCGGGACTATGGCTACACCTTC
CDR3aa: CASSLERDYGYTF

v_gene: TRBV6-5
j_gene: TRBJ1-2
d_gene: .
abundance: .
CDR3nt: TGTGCCAGCAGTTACTCGAGGGGCGCTGGAGGCTACACCTTC
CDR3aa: CASSYSRGAGGYTF

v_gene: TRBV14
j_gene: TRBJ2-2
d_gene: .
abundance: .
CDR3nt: TGTGCCAGCAGCCACCGAATCGGGGTATCGGACACCGGGGAGCTGTTTTTT
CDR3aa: CASSHRIGVSDTGELFF

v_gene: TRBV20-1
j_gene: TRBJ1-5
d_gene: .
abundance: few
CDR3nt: TGCAGTGCTAGTGGCTTCGGGGAGGCCCATCAGCCCCAGCATTTT
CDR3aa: CSASGFGEAHQPQHF

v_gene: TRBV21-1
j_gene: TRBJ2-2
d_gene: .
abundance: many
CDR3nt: TGTGCCAGCAGCAAAGGAAGGTCCGGGGAGCTGTTTTTT
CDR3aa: CASSKGRSGELFF

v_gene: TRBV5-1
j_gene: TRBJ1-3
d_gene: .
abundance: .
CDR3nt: TGCGCCAGCAGCTTGGACGGGGGAGCAGCTGGAAACACCATATATTTT
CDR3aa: CASSLDGGAAGNTIYF

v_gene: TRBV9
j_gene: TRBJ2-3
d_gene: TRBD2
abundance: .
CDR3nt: TGTGCCAGCAGCGTGTCCGGGCGGGGGGTTGTCGCAGATACGCAGTATTTT
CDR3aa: CASSVSGRGVVADTQYF

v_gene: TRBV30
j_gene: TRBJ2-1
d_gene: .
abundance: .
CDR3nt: TGTGCCTGGGCCAGGGGACAAGATGACAATGAGCAGTTCTTC
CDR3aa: CAWARGQDDNEQFF

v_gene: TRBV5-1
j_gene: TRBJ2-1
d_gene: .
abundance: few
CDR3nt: TGCGCCAGCAGCTTTCAGGGAGCAACCAATGAGCAGTTCTTC
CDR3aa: CASSFQGATNEQFF

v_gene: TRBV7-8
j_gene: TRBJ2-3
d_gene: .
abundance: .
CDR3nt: TGTGCCAGCAGCTTTGTGGGCATATCCCTGGGGGATACGCAGTATTTT
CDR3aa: CASSFVGISLGDTQYF

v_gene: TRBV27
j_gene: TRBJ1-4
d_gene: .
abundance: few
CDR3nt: TGTGCCAGCAGTTTATCGTGGCAGTTTAATGAAAAACTGTTTTTT
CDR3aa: CASSLSWQFNEKLFF

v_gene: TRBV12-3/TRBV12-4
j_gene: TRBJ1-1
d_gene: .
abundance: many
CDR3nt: TGTGCCAGCAGTTTAAGTAGGAGCACTGAAGCTTTCTTT
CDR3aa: CASSLSRSTEAFF

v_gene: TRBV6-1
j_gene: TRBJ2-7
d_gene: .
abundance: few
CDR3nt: TGTGCCAGCAGTGAACAGGGTCAGGCTGGCGGCGAGCAGTACTTC
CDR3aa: CASSEQGQAGGEQYF

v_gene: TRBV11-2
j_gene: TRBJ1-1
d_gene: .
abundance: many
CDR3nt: TGTGCCAGCAGCCTCGGGACTTTTGAAGCTTTCTTT
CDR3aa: CASSLGTFEAFF

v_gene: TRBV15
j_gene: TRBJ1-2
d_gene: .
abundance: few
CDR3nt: TGTGCCACCAGCAGAGAAGGCAGATACTATGGCTACACCTTC
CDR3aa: CATSREGRYYGYTF

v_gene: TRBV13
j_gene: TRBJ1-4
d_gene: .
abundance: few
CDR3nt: TGTGCCAGCAGCTCTCGAGTCGGGAATGAAAAACTGTTTTTT
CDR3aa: CASSSRVGNEKLFF

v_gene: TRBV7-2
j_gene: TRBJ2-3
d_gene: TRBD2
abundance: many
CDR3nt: TGTGCCAGCAGCCATGGACTAGCGGTGCAGTATTTT
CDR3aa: CASSHGLAVQYF

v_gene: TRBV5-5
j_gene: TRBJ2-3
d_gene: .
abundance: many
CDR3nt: TGTGCCAGCAGCGAAACAAGGGGGGCGGGTACGCAGTATTTT
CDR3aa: CASSETRGAGTQYF

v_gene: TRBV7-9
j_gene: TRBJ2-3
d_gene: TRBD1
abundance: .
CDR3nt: TGTGCCAGCAGCTTCGGCGACGGACAGGGGGGAGATACGCAGTATTTT
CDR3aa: CASSFGDGQGGDTQYF

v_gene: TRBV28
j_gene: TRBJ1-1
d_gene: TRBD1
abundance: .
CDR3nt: TGTGCCAGCAGGAGGACAGGGCGGCCGACTGAAGCTTTCTTT
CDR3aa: CASRRTGRPTEAFF

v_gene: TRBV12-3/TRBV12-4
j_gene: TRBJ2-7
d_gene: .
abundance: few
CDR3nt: TGTGCCAGCAGCCTTGGGACTCTCGCCTACGAGCAGTACTTC
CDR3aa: CASSLGTLAYEQYF

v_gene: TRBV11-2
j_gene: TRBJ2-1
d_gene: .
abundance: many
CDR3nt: TGTGCCAGCAGCTCAAACAATGAGCAGTTCTTC
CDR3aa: CASSSNNEQFF

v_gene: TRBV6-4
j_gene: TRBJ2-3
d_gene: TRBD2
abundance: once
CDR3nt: TGTGCCAGCACTAAATCCCCCCTAGCGGGAGGACCCACAGATACGCAGTATTTT
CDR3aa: CASTKSPLAGGPTDTQYF

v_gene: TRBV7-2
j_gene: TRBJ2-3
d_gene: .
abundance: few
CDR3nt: TGTGCCAGCAGCTTAATGACCACAGATACGCAGTATTTT
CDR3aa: CASSLMTTDTQYF

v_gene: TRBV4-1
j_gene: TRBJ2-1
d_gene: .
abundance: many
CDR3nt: TGCGCCAGCAGCCAAGAGCCAGGACGTACCTCCTACAATGAGCAGTTCTTC
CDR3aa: CASSQEPGRTSYNEQFF

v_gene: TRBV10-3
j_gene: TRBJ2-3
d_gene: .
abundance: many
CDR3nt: TGTGCCATCAGTGGAGGGGCCCTCACAGATACGCAGTATTTT
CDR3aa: CAISGGALTDTQYF

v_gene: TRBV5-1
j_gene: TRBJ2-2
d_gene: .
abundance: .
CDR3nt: TGCGCCAGCAGCGCCCCGGACTTGACCGGGGAGCTGTTTTTT
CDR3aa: CASSAPDLTGELFF

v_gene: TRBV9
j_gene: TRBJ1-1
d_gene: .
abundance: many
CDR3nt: TGTGCCAGCAGCGCAAGACCGAACACTGAAGCTTTCTTT
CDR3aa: CASSARPNTEAFF

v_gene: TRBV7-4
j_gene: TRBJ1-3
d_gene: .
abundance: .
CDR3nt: TGTGCCAGCAGCTTCCTTACAGACTCTGGAAACACCATATATTTT
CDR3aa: CASSFLTDSGNTIYF

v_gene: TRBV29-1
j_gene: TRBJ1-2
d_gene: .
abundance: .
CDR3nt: TGCAGCGTTGGGAGCAATAACTATGGCTACACCTTC
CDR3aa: CSVGSNNYGYTF

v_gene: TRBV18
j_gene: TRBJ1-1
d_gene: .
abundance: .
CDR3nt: TGTGCCAGCTCACCACTGGAGATTACAGGAGCTGAAGCTTTCTTT
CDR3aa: CASSPLEITGAEAFF

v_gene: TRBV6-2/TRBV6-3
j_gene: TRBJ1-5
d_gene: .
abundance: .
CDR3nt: TGTGCCAGCGTGGAAGGGGGTGGGTTTCAGCCCCAGCATTTT
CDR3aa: CASVEGGGFQPQHF

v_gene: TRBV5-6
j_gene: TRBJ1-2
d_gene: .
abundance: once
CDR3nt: TGTGCCAGCCTCTTGACAGGACGCGATGGCTACACCTTC
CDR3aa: CASLLTGRDGYTF